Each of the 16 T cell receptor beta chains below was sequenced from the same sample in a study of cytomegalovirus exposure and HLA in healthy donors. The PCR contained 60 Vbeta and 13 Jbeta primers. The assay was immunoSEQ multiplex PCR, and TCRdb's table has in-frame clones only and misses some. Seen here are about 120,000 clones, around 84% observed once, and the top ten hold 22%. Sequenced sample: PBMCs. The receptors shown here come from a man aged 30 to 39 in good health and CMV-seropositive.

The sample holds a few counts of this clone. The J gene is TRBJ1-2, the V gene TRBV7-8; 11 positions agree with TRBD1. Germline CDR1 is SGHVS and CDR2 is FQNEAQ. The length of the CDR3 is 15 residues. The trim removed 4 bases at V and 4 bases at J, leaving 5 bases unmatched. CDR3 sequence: CASSSDRGRSYGYTF. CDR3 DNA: TGTGCCAGCAGCTCGGACAGGGGGCGCAGCTATGGCTACACCTTC.

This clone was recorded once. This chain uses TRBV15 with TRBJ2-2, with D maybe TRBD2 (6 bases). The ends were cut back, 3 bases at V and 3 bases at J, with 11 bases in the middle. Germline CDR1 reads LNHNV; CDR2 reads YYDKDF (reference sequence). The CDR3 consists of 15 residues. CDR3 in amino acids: CATSRDYTHTGELFF. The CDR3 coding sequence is TGTGCCACCAGCAGGGACTATACCCACACCGGGGAGCTGTTTTTT.

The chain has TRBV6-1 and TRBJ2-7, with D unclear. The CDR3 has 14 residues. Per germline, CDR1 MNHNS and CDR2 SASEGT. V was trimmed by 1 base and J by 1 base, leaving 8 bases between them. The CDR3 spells CASSEELESYEQYF. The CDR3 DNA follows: TGTGCCAGCAGTGAAGAGCTCGAATCCTACGAGCAGTACTTC.

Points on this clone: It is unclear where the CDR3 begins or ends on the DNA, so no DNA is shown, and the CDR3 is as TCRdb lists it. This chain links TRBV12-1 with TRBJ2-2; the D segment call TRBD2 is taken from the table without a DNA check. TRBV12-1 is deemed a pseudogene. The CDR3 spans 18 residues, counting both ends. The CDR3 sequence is CASSFSFAGGTNTGELFF.

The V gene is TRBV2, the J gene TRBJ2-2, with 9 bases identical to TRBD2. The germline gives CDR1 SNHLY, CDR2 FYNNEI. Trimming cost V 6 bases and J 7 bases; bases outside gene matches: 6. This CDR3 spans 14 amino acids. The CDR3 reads CASRMGLAGGELFF. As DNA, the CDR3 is TGTGCCAGCAGAATGGGACTAGCAGGCGGGGAGCTGTTTTTT.

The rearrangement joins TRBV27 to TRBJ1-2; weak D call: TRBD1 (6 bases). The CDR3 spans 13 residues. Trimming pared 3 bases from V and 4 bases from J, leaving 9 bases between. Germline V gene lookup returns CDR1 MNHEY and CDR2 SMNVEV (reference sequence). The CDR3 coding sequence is TGTGCCAGCAGTTTCGACAGGTTCTATGGCTACACCTTC. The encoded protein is CASSFDRFYGYTF.

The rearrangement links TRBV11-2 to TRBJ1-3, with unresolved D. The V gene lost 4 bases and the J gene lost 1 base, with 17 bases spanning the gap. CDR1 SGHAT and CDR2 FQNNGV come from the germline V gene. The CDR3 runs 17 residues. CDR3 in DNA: TGTGCCAGCAGCTCCCGACGTTATGAGGGATCTGGAAACACCATATATTTT. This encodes CASSSRRYEGSGNTIYF.

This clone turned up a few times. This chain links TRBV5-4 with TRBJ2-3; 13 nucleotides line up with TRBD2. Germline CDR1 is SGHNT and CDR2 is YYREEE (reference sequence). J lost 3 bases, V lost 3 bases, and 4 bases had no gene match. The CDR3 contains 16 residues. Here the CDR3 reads CASSSKTSGGTDTQYF. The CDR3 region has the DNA TGTGCCAGCAGCTCGAAGACTAGCGGGGGGACAGATACGCAGTATTTT.

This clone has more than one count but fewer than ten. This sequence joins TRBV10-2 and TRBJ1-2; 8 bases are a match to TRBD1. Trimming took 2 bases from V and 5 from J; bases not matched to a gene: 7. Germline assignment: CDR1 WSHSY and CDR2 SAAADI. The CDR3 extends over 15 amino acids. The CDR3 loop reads CASSEQGAFLYGYTF. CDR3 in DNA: TGCGCCAGCAGTGAGCAGGGGGCTTTTTTATATGGCTACACCTTC.

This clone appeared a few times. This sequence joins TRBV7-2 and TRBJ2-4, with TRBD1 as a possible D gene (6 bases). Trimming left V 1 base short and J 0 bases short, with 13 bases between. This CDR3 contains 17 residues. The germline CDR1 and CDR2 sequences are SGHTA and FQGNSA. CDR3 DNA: TGTGCCAGCAGCTTAGTTACTGGGGGCTTAGCCAAAAACATTCAGTACTTC. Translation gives CASSLVTGGLAKNIQYF.

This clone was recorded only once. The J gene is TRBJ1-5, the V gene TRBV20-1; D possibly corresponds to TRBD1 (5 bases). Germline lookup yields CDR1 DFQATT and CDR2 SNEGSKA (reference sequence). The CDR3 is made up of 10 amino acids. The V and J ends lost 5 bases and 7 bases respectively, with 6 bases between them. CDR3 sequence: CSAGGQPQHF. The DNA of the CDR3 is TGCAGTGCTGGGGGGCAGCCCCAGCATTTT.

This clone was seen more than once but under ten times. CDR3 loop: CASSFLRGQGADNNYGYTF. DNA of the CDR3: TGTGCCAGCAGTTTCCTAAGAGGGCAGGGGGCTGATAATAACTATGGCTACACCTTC. The rearrangement links TRBV27 to TRBJ1-2, with 8 bases identical to TRBD1. Per the germline V gene, CDR1 is MNHEY and CDR2 is SMNVEV (reference sequence). The CDR3 spans 19 residues. The trim removed 3 bases at V and 1 base at J, leaving 16 bases unmatched.

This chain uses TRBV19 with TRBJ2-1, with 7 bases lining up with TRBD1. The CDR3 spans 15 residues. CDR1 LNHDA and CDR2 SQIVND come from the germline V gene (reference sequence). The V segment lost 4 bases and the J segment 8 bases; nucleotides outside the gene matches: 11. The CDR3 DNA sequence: TGTGCCAGTAGTACCCGGACAGGTGGATTTTATGAGCAGTTCTTC. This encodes CASSTRTGGFYEQFF.

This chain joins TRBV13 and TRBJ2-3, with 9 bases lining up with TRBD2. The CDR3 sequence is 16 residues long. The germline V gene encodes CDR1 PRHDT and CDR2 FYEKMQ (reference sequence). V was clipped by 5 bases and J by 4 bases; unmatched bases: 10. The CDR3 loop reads CASSRWASGNSDTQYF. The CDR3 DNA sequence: TGTGCCAGCAGCCGGTGGGCTAGCGGGAATTCAGATACGCAGTATTTT.

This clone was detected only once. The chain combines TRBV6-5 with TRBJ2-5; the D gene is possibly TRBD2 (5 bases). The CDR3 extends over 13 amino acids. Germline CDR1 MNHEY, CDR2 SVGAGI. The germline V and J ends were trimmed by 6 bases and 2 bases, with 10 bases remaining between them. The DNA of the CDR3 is TGTGCCAGCAGGAGGAGGATACAAGAGACCCAGTACTTC. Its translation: CASRRRIQETQYF.

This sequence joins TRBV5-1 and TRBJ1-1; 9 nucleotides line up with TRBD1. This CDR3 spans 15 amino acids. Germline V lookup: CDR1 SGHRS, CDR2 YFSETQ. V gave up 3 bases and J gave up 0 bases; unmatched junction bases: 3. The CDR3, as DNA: TGCGCCAGCAGCTGGACAGGGGAGATGAACACTGAAGCTTTCTTT. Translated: CASSWTGEMNTEAFF.